This note documents a single T cell receptor (beta chain) sequence. Antigen: not known. The record originates from a study of T cell responses to AZD1222 COVID-19 vaccine. The length of the CDR3 is 15 residues. The germline CDR1 and CDR2 sequences are SGHVS and FNYEAQ. Trimming removed 4 bases from V and 5 bases from J, with 14 bases in between. The study's findings and limits: Donors were mostly white British, more females; clonal diversity possibly underestimated. Elevations in Spike-specific TCR breadth and depth followed administration of two AZD1222 doses.

Method: immunoSEQ multiplex PCR; TCRdb's copy keeps in-frame clones and lacks some. Of over 120,000 clones in the sample, around 92% were seen once. This TCR derives from an adult who had recovered from COVID-19. V and J are TRBV7-6 and TRBJ1-4; D ambiguous. Sequencing was performed on peripheral blood, taken after recovery from COVID-19. The CDR3 DNA reads as TGTGCCAGCAGCTCGCTCCAGAGAAGGAATGAAAAACTGTTTTTT. Amino acids: CASSSLQRRNEKLFF.